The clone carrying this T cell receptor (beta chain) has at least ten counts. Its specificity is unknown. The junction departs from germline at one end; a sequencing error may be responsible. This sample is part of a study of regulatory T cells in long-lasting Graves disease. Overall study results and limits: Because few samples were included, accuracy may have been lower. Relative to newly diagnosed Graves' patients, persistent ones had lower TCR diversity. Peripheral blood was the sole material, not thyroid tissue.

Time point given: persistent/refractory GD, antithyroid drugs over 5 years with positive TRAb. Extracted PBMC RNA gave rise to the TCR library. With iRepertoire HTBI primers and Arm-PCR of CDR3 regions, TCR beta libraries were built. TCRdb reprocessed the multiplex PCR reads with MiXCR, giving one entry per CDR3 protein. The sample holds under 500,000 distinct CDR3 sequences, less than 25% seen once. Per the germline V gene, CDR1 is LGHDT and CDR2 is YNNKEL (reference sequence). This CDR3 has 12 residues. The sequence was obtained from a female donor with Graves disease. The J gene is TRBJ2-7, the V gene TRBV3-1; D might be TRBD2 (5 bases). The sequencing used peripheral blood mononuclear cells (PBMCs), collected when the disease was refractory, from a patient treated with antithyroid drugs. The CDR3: CASSQVADYVTF. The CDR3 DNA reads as TGTGCCAGCAGCCAAGTAGCCGACTACGTAACCTTC.